These 21 T cell receptor beta chains came from one sample sequenced in a study of blood T cells in healthy people across ages. Primers used in a second PCR of about 7 to 11 cycles were a sample-barcoded 5' primer and a J-beta primer mix. TCRdb fed the 5' RACE reads into MiXCR, producing one record per CDR3 protein. This sample carries about 760,000 distinct CDR3 sequences, 20% to 30% of them seen once, and the ten largest clones take around 9.2%. This same sample was also taken into another study, of T cells of mothers and their children.

Material for sequencing was blood. Receptor source: a boy under 18 in good health.

The gene calls are TRBV12-3 or TRBV12-4 and TRBJ1-2, with D perhaps matching TRBD1 (5 bases). Trimming took off 4 bases at V and 5 bases at J, with 14 bases between the two ends. The CDR3 is made up of 14 amino acids. This CDR3 is CASSWGSELYGYTF. Here the CDR3 DNA reads TGTGCCAGCAGTTGGGGCAGCGAACTTTATGGCTACACCTTC.

A few counts support this clonotype. The chain carries TRBV7-2 and TRBJ2-4, with 15 positions matching TRBD2. This CDR3 spans 19 amino acids. Germline-derived CDR1 and CDR2 are SGHTA and FQGNSA. J was trimmed by 0 bases and V by 4 bases; bases with no gene match: 7. Written as DNA, the CDR3 is TGTGCCAGCAGCTCGGGACTAGCGGGGGGATACGTAGCCAAAAACATTCAGTACTTC. Its protein is CASSSGLAGGYVAKNIQYF. The full variable domain, its missing parts supplied by reference TRBV7-2 and TRBJ2-4, is GAGVSQSPSNKVTEKGKDVELRCDPISGHTALYWYRQSLGQGLEFLIYFQGNSAPDKSGLPSDRFSAERTGGSVSTLTIQRTQQEDSAVYLCASSSGLAGGYVAKNIQYFGAGTRLSVL.

Concerning this clonotype itself: A junction end diverges from the germline sequence, so it may reflect a read error. V is TRBV27 and J is TRBJ1-6, with D possibly TRBD1 on 5 matching bases. Germline V lookup: CDR1 MNHEY, CDR2 SMNVEV (reference sequence). The CDR3 totals 16 residues. The CDR3 bases are TGTGCCAGCAGTTACGGGGGGTTGTCCTATAGTTCACCCCTCCACTTT. Its translation is CASSYGGLSYSSPLHF.

The chain combines TRBV29-1 with TRBJ2-5; weak D call: TRBD2 (6 bases). The CDR3 loop spans 14 amino acids. Trimming removed 7 bases from V and 3 bases from J, with 18 bases in between. Germline values: CDR1 SQVTM, CDR2 ANQGSEA. The CDR3 here is CSGTRAGLKETQYF. The CDR3, as DNA: TGCAGCGGAACACGCGCGGGACTCAAAGAGACCCAGTACTTC.

This chain links TRBV2 with TRBJ2-3; D not resolved. The CDR3 contains 13 residues. V was trimmed by 8 bases and J by 0 bases, leaving 9 bases between them. Germline V gene lookup returns CDR1 SNHLY and CDR2 FYNNEI. CDR3 bases: TGTGCCAGCCCCAGTGCTAGCACAGATACGCAGTATTTT. Its protein product is CASPSASTDTQYF.

This clonotype was recorded once. The chain joins TRBV12-3 or TRBV12-4 to TRBJ2-1, with 7 bases aligning to TRBD2. The CDR3 has 14 amino acids. The junction had 6 bases not matched to a gene; V was cut back by 3 bases and J by 7 bases. CDR3 in DNA: TGTGCCAGCAGTTTCGGCGGGAGTTGGAATGAGCAGTTCTTC. It specifies CASSFGGSWNEQFF.

This clonotype was seen a few times. This chain links TRBV7-3 with TRBJ2-7; 7 bases line up with TRBD2. V gave up 4 bases and J gave up 6 bases; unmatched junction bases: 6. CDR1 is SGHTA and CDR2 is FQGTGA in the germline V gene. The CDR3 length is 13 residues. CDR3 coding DNA: TGTGCCAGCAGCTCCACCCCTAGCGGCGAGCAGTACTTC. Translating gives CASSSTPSGEQYF.

The chain combines TRBV11-3 with TRBJ1-1, with a tentative D call TRBD1 (6 bases). Trimming stripped 6 bases from V and 1 base from J, with 18 bases between. Germline CDR1 and CDR2: SGHNT and YENEEA. This CDR3 has 16 residues. CDR3 in DNA: TGTGCCAGCAGAACCCGGGACACAACCAAGAACACTGAAGCTTTCTTT. Residues: CASRTRDTTKNTEAFF.

The chain employs TRBV5-1 and TRBJ2-5, with D perhaps TRBD1 or TRBD2 (6 bases each). Germline V lookup: CDR1 SGHRS, CDR2 YFSETQ. Trimming took off 0 bases at V and 5 bases at J, with 17 bases between the two ends. The CDR3 has 16 residues. The CDR3, as DNA: TGCGCCAGCAGCTTGGAAGAGGGTCGAGGGGGGGAGACCCAGTACTTC. Amino acid sequence: CASSLEEGRGGETQYF. The full variable domain, its missing parts supplied by reference TRBV5-1 and TRBJ2-5, is KAGVTQTPRYLIKTRGQQVTLSCSPISGHRSVSWYQQTPGQGLQFLFEYFSETQRNKGNFPGRFSGRQFSNSRSEMNVSTLELGDSALYLCASSLEEGRGGETQYFGPGTRLLVL.

The CDR3 DNA reads as TGCGCCAGCAGCCAGACGGAGCAGGCCTACTATGGCTACACCTTC. Its translation: CASSQTEQAYYGYTF. This chain links TRBV4-3 with TRBJ1-2; D is unclear. CDR3 length: 15 residues. Deletions cut 3 bases from V and 3 bases from J, with 14 bases between. Germline lookup yields CDR1 LGHNA and CDR2 YSLEER.

V usage is TRBV28 and J usage is TRBJ2-7; no clear D gene. With 4 bases removed from V and 3 bases from J, the gap between germline ends came to 7 bases. This CDR3 is built from 12 residues. Per germline, CDR1 MDHEN and CDR2 SYDVKM. The CDR3 loop is CASSSVNYEQYF. DNA for the CDR3: TGTGCCAGCAGTTCGGTAAACTACGAGCAGTACTTC. The full variable domain, in which reference TRBV28 and TRBJ2-7 provide the parts outside the CDR3, is DVKVTQSSRYLVKRTGEKVFLECVQDMDHENMFWYRQDPGLGLRLIYFSYDVKMKEKGDIPEGYSVSREKKERFSLILESASTNQTSMYLCASSSVNYEQYFGPGTRLTVT.

In this sample, this clonotype turned up a few times. The chain carries TRBV7-3 and TRBJ2-5, with 10 bases fitting TRBD2. Germline V gene sequence: CDR1 SGHTA, CDR2 FQGTGA. The V gene end was trimmed by 5 bases and the J gene end by 5 bases; junction bases not matched to a gene: 11. This CDR3 contains 16 residues. CDR3 coding DNA: TGTGCCAGCAGCCAGGGAGATAGCGGGGGGTTGGAGACCCAGTACTTC. Amino acids: CASSQGDSGGLETQYF.

The chain has TRBV2 and TRBJ2-2, with TRBD1 matching 8 bases. Germline CDR1 SNHLY, CDR2 FYNNEI. The CDR3 runs to 16 residues. Trimming took 7 bases from V and 7 from J; bases not matched to a gene: 14. CDR3 residues: CASTLGQGHLGGELFF. CDR3 sequence (DNA): TGTGCCAGCACCCTTGGACAGGGACACCTCGGCGGGGAGCTGTTTTTT.

This clonotype showed up just a few times. CDR3 bases: TGTGCCAGCAGCTTATGGTCCCTAGCGGGGGGGCGGGAAGAGACCCAGTACTTC. Translated: CASSLWSLAGGREETQYF. This chain uses TRBV7-2 with TRBJ2-5; 12 bases line up with TRBD2. Germline-derived CDR1 and CDR2 are SGHTA and FQGNSA. V lost 2 bases, J lost 3 bases, and 10 bases stayed unmatched. This CDR3 contains 18 residues.

This clonotype was seen only a few times. The genes are TRBV6-6 and TRBJ1-4; D is possibly TRBD1 (6 bases). The CDR3 covers 14 residues. Trimming shortened V by 2 bases and J by 8 bases, and 12 bases separated the two germline ends. Germline assignment: CDR1 MNHNY and CDR2 SVGAGI (reference sequence). The CDR3 DNA sequence: TGTGCCAGCAGTTACCGACAGGTTCACGAAAAACTGTTTTTT. As protein: CASSYRQVHEKLFF.

The chain employs TRBV29-1 and TRBJ2-7; 7 bases are a match to TRBD1. Trimming at V came to 6 bases and at J to 1 base, leaving 6 bases not matched to a gene. The germline CDR1 and CDR2 sequences are SQVTM and ANQGSEA. The CDR3 covers 13 residues. The CDR3 DNA sequence: TGCAGCGTGGTTACGGGACAGTCCTACGAGCAGTACTTC. Translated, it gives CSVVTGQSYEQYF.

V is TRBV5-1 and J is TRBJ2-5; TRBD2 matches at 12 bases. Gene TRBJ2-1 matches the end of the DNA better, so the J call may be wrong. CDR3 size: 17 residues. Germline CDR1 is SGHRS and CDR2 is YFSETQ. CDR3 sequence: CASSLLPGLAGYNEQFF. CDR3 sequence (DNA): TGCGCCAGCAGCTTGTTACCGGGACTAGCGGGTTACAATGAGCAGTTCTTC.

This clonotype has just a few counts. The gene calls are TRBV20-1 and TRBJ2-5; weak D call: TRBD2 (6 bases). The end of the DNA aligns better with TRBJ2-7, so the J call may be wrong. This CDR3 contains 13 residues. Germline V gives CDR1 DFQATT, CDR2 SNEGSKA (reference sequence). The DNA for the CDR3 is TGCAGTGCTCCTGGGGCGGGACGATACGAGCAGTACTTC. It translates to CSAPGAGRYEQYF.

The CDR3 loop is CASKRGDGEGTEAFF. The CDR3, as DNA: TGTGCCAGCAAACGGGGGGACGGAGAAGGGACTGAAGCTTTCTTT. This chain joins TRBV7-9 and TRBJ1-1; D may be TRBD1 (5 bases). The CDR3 covers 15 residues. The V end was cut by 7 bases, the J end by 5 bases, with 20 bases between. Germline CDR1 and CDR2: SEHNR and FQNEAQ (reference sequence). Together with reference TRBV7-9 and TRBJ1-1, the CDR3 gives the full variable domain: DTGVSQNPRHKITKRGQNVTFRCDPISEHNRLYWYRQTLGQGPEFLTYFQNEAQLEKSRLLSDRFSAERPKGSFSTLEIQRTEQGDSAMYLCASKRGDGEGTEAFFGQGTRLTVV.

The chain combines TRBV29-1 with TRBJ2-4, with D maybe TRBD2 (7 bases). Germline V gives CDR1 SQVTM, CDR2 ANQGSEA. This CDR3 spans 11 amino acids. Trimming took 7 bases from V and 10 from J, leaving 14 bases between them. CDR3 loop: CSGNREGIQYF. CDR3 nucleotide sequence: TGCAGCGGTAACAGGGAGGGGATTCAGTACTTC. The full variable domain, completed using reference TRBV29-1 and TRBJ2-4, is SAVISQKPSRDICQRGTSLTIQCQVDSQVTMMFWYRQQPGQSLTLIATANQGSEATYESGFVIDKFPISRPNLTFSTLTVSNMSPEDSSIYLCSGNREGIQYFGAGTRLSVL.

This clonotype was seen many times. The genes are TRBV29-1 and TRBJ2-7; D might be TRBD1 (5 bases). Trimming took 5 bases from V and 7 from J, leaving 12 bases between them. The CDR3 runs to 11 residues. Germline-derived CDR1 and CDR2 are SQVTM and ANQGSEA. This CDR3 is CSVRGLGEQYF. DNA for the CDR3: TGCAGCGTTAGGGGTTTGGGGGAGCAGTACTTC.